This T cell receptor beta chain derives from a study of T-cell memory formation after mild COVID-19. Study results and caveats: Clones that got smaller from day 15 to 85 had even CD4/CD8, while clones growing later tipped toward CD4+. There were some responding clones in pre-infection memory, which suggested that cross-reactive memory had joined.

TCRdb used MiXCR to reprocess the 5' RACE reads, holding one entry per CDR3 protein. Among hundreds of thousands of distinct CDR3 sequences listed, 20% to 25% were seen once. In regard to this clonotype: Antigen specificity is unknown.

The V gene's germline CDR1 is GTSNPN and CDR2 SVGIG (reference sequence). The CDR3 runs to 13 residues. The V end was cut by 1 base, the J end by 5 bases, with 11 bases between. This sequence originates from an adult woman who had mild COVID-19 (a few samples of this study predate the infection). Cell type and time point are not known. The J gene is TRBJ1-1, the V gene TRBV30; D call uncertain. Material for sequencing was PBMCs or a T cell subset sorted from them (not recorded which). The CDR3 loop is CAWSEDGKTEAFF. As DNA, the CDR3 is TGTGCCTGGAGTGAGGACGGGAAAACTGAAGCTTTCTTT.